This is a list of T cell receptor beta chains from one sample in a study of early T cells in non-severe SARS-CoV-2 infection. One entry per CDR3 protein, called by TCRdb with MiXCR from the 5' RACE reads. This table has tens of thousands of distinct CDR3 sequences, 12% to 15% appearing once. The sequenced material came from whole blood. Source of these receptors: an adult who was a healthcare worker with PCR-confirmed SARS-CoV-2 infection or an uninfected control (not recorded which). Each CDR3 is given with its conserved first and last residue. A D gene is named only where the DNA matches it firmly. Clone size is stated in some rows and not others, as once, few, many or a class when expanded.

CAAKTPHPGNYGYTF	TGTGCCGCCAAAACCCCTCACCCGGGGAACTATGGCTACACCTTC	NA	NA	TRBV7-9	TRBJ1-2
CASSEIGGRGRDEQYF	TGTGCCAGCAGTGAAATAGGAGGCAGGGGGCGCGACGAGCAGTACTTC	NA	TRBD1	TRBV6-1	TRBJ2-7
CASSDGTTAGATGELFF	TGTGCCAGCAGTGATGGGACGACGGCGGGAGCCACCGGGGAGCTGTTTTTT	NA	TRBD2	TRBV6-4	TRBJ2-2
CASSRWRGSQYEQYF	TGCGCCAGCAGCAGATGGAGGGGGTCCCAATACGAGCAGTACTTC	many	NA	TRBV4-3	TRBJ2-7
CASNGTGADEQYF	TGTGCCAGCAATGGGACAGGTGCTGACGAGCAGTACTTC	NA	TRBD1	TRBV5-4	TRBJ2-7
CASSIRGTSNYGYTF	TGTGCCAGTAGTATAAGAGGTACTTCTAACTATGGCTACACCTTC	few	NA	TRBV19	TRBJ1-2
CASSPPSTDTQYF	TGTGCCAGCAGTCCTCCCTCGACAGATACGCAGTATTTT	few	NA	TRBV28	TRBJ2-3
CASSLVGQETQYF	TGCGCCAGCAGCTTGGTCGGGCAAGAGACCCAGTACTTC	many	NA	TRBV5-1	TRBJ2-5
CASSPIDSRDTVF	TGTGCCAGCAGCCCGATTGATTCCCGGGACACGGTCTTC	few	NA	TRBV7-9	TRBJ2-5
CSVEERQGTNEKLFF	TGCAGCGTTGAAGAAAGACAGGGAACTAATGAAAAACTGTTTTTT	few	TRBD1	TRBV29-1	TRBJ1-4
CASTTTGDYTDTQYF	TGTGCCAGCACCACGACAGGGGACTATACAGATACGCAGTATTTT	NA	NA	TRBV28	TRBJ2-3
CASSQGWGPKNIQYF	TGCGCCAGCAGCCAAGGATGGGGGCCCAAAAACATTCAGTACTTC	few	NA	TRBV4-1	TRBJ2-4
CSVAGGNTEAFF	TGCAGCGTTGCAGGGGGGAACACTGAAGCTTTCTTT	NA	TRBD1	TRBV29-1	TRBJ1-1
CASGLVRAGPKAQYF	TGTGCTAGTGGTTTGGTACGGGCCGGTCCTAAGGCCCAGTACTTC	NA	NA	TRBV12-5	TRBJ2-5
CASSPGGEGYGYTF	TGTGCCAGCAGTCCCGGGGGGGAAGGCTATGGCTACACCTTC	few	NA	TRBV2	TRBJ1-2
CATSDHSGGSYGYTF	TGTGCCACCAGTGATCACTCAGGGGGTAGTTATGGCTACACCTTC	NA	TRBD1	TRBV24-1	TRBJ1-2
CASSLSSYSPLHF	TGTGCCAGCAGTTTATCGTCTTACTCACCCCTCCACTTT	NA	NA	TRBV28	TRBJ1-6
CSASLTLGEQYF	TGCAGTGCTAGTCTAACTCTCGGCGAGCAGTACTTC	NA	NA	TRBV20-1	TRBJ2-7
CASGARREGTDTQYF	TGTGCCAGCGGTGCGCGGAGGGAGGGCACAGATACGCAGTATTTT	few	NA	TRBV7-2	TRBJ2-3
CASSRDKEDGYTF	TGTGCCAGCAGCCGGGACAAGGAGGATGGCTACACCTTC	many	NA	TRBV7-9	TRBJ1-2
CASSPVAQETQYF	TGCGCCAGCAGCCCGGTGGCCCAAGAGACCCAGTACTTC	few	NA	TRBV5-1	TRBJ2-5
CASSQDLAQAGDTQYF	TGTGCCAGCAGCCAAGATCTCGCACAGGCTGGAGATACGCAGTATTTT	NA	NA	TRBV14	TRBJ2-3
CASSVNTGVYGYTF	TGTGCCAGCAGCGTAAACACAGGGGTCTATGGCTACACCTTC	NA	TRBD1	TRBV9	TRBJ1-2
CASSQKLAPTSTDTQYF	TGTGCCAGCAGCCAAAAACTAGCGCCGACTAGCACAGATACGCAGTATTTT	NA	TRBD2	TRBV7-2	TRBJ2-3
CASSFGVMGSGANVLTF	TGTGCCAGCAGCTTTGGGGTTATGGGCTCTGGGGCCAACGTCCTGACTTTC	few	NA	TRBV11-1	TRBJ2-6
CASSLVGQVGDSYNEQFF	TGTGCCAGCAGCTTAGTCGGACAGGTCGGGGACTCCTACAATGAGCAGTTCTTC	NA	TRBD1	TRBV7-9	TRBJ2-1
CASSSQRGRGYGYTF	TGTGCCAGCAGCTCCCAGCGGGGGAGAGGCTATGGCTACACCTTC	many	NA	TRBV7-2	TRBJ1-2
CASSLSVGDTEAFF	TGTGCCAGCAGTCTCTCGGTGGGAGACACTGAAGCTTTCTTT	NA	NA	TRBV12-3/TRBV12-4	TRBJ1-1
CSVGGYANYGYTF	TGCAGCGTGGGGGGTTACGCTAACTATGGCTACACCTTC	NA	NA	TRBV29-1	TRBJ1-2
CASRKTGSLYEQYF	TGTGCCAGCAGAAAGACAGGCTCCCTGTACGAGCAGTACTTC	few	NA	TRBV28	TRBJ2-7
CASSYPSTGVRSYEQYF	TGTGCCAGCAGTTACCCCTCGACAGGGGTAAGATCCTACGAGCAGTACTTC	many	TRBD1	TRBV6-5	TRBJ2-7
CAGRGVSTDTQYF	TGTGCCGGCAGGGGAGTCAGCACAGATACGCAGTATTTT	few	NA	TRBV6-6	TRBJ2-3
CASSWSGTSGGPSSTGELFF	TGTGCCAGCAGCTGGTCGGGGACTAGCGGGGGGCCCAGCAGCACCGGGGAGCTGTTTTTT	many	TRBD2	TRBV7-2	TRBJ2-2
CSARTQQGVGGYEQYF	TGCAGTGCTAGAACGCAACAGGGGGTAGGGGGCTACGAGCAGTACTTC	many	TRBD1	TRBV20-1	TRBJ2-7
CASSYSGTYNSPLHF	TGTGCCAGCAGTTACTCCGGGACCTATAATTCACCCCTCCACTTT	few	NA	TRBV6-5	TRBJ1-6
CAISEQDEAFF	TGTGCCATCAGTGAGCAGGATGAAGCTTTCTTT	many	NA	TRBV10-3	TRBJ1-1
CASSHDRLSSYNSPLHF	TGTGCCAGCAGTCACGACAGGCTCAGCTCCTATAATTCACCCCTCCACTTT	NA	NA	TRBV4-2	TRBJ1-6
CASSLRRSQETQYF	TGTGCCAGTAGTCTAAGACGATCTCAAGAGACCCAGTACTTC	few	NA	TRBV19	TRBJ2-5
CSASYGPHTATNEKLFF	TGCAGTGCTAGCTACGGGCCACACACTGCAACTAATGAAAAACTGTTTTTT	few	NA	TRBV20-1	TRBJ1-4
CSVIEGATKETQYF	TGCAGCGTTATAGAGGGGGCTACGAAAGAGACCCAGTACTTC	NA	TRBD1	TRBV29-1	TRBJ2-5
CASSLKGAENTEAFF	TGTGCCAGCTCACTGAAGGGGGCGGAGAACACTGAAGCTTTCTTT	many	TRBD1	TRBV18	TRBJ1-1
CASSVQRTGTEAFF	TGCGCCAGCAGTGTTCAGAGGACAGGCACTGAAGCTTTCTTT	many	TRBD1	TRBV10-1	TRBJ1-1
CASSLDTATEEDPPYEQYF	TGTGCCAGCAGCTTAGATACAGCGACGGAGGAGGACCCCCCCTACGAGCAGTACTTC	NA	NA	TRBV11-2	TRBJ2-7
CASSFQTEAFF	TGTGCCAGCAGCTTTCAAACAGAAGCTTTCTTT	NA	NA	TRBV7-2	TRBJ1-1
CASSGYLTGNEQFF	TGTGCCAGCAGTGGCTATCTCACCGGGAATGAGCAGTTCTTC	few	NA	TRBV2	TRBJ2-1
CASSLGATGPPSTEAFF	TGTGCCAGCAGTTTAGGAGCCACAGGACCCCCGAGCACTGAAGCTTTCTTT	many	NA	TRBV12-3/TRBV12-4	TRBJ1-1
CASSRQGPTNTGELFF	TGTGCCAGCTCACGCCAGGGACCGACGAACACCGGGGAGCTGTTTTTT	few	NA	TRBV18	TRBJ2-2